This TCR beta chain was documented in a study of blood T cell repertoires in COVID-19. Data came from immunoSEQ multiplex PCR; TCRdb stores just in-frame clones and leaves some out. Of 100,000 to 150,000 clones listed, roughly 80% are singletons. The CDR3 spans 18 residues. J gave up 6 bases and V 2 bases, and 12 bases lay outside the gene matches. The germline V gene encodes CDR1 MNHEY and CDR2 SMNVEV (reference sequence). The chain recombines TRBV27 with TRBJ2-2, with 10 bases lining up with TRBD2. The receptor comes from a man aged 55 to 70 with acute or convalescent COVID-19. The source material was peripheral blood. CDR3 in DNA: TGTGCCAGCAGTTTAAAAGAAGGGCTAGCGGGAGACGCCGGGGAGCTGTTTTTT. Translating it yields CASSLKEGLAGDAGELFF.